The entry that follows covers one TCR beta chain sequence. Its cognate antigen is unknown. The CDR3 is 13 amino acids. The V segment lost 8 bases and the J segment 2 bases; nucleotides outside the gene matches: 5. The germline CDR1 and CDR2 sequences are MNHEY and SVGAGI. This sample was taken from a study of T cell responses to AZD1222 COVID-19 vaccine. Study in general: Second-dose intervals near 4 or 12 weeks were combined.

Findings and limits, study-wide: CD4 TCRs covered the whole spike, strongest at regions 160-218 and 743-854.

The table came from immunoSEQ multiplex PCR; TCRdb's copy has only in-frame clones and leaves some out. The sample shows more than 150,000 clones, around 93% of them seen only once. The receptor was isolated from an adult in good health. The chain links TRBV6-5 to TRBJ1-2; 7 bases are shared with TRBD1. Here the sequenced sample was peripheral blood, taken on day 0 of AZD1222 vaccination. The CDR3 DNA follows: TGTGCCAGCCGGGACAGCATGAACTATGGCTACACCTTC. This gives the protein CASRDSMNYGYTF.